The entry below describes one T cell receptor beta chain. The protocol was immunoSEQ multiplex PCR, while the TCRdb copy is restricted to in-frame clones and leaves out a portion. The table records roughly 40,000 clones, about 90% of them present only once. Indicated time point: peripheral blood 6 weeks after treatment start. The sample originates from a study of PD-L1 blockade in urothelial cancer. Trimming stripped 7 bases from V and 0 bases from J, with 24 bases between. Germline V gene lookup returns CDR1 GTSNPN and CDR2 SVGIG (reference sequence). This CDR3 is 17 amino acids long. V usage is TRBV30 and J usage is TRBJ1-2, with D maybe TRBD1 (6 bases). The sequence was collected from a man between 65 and 85 years old with urothelial cancer. The material was PBMCs, obtained around atezolizumab (anti-PD-L1) treatment. This CDR3 is CASFSTGLWSANYGYTF. The CDR3 DNA reads as TGTGCCTCGTTTTCGACAGGCCTATGGTCAGCTAACTATGGCTACACCTTC.